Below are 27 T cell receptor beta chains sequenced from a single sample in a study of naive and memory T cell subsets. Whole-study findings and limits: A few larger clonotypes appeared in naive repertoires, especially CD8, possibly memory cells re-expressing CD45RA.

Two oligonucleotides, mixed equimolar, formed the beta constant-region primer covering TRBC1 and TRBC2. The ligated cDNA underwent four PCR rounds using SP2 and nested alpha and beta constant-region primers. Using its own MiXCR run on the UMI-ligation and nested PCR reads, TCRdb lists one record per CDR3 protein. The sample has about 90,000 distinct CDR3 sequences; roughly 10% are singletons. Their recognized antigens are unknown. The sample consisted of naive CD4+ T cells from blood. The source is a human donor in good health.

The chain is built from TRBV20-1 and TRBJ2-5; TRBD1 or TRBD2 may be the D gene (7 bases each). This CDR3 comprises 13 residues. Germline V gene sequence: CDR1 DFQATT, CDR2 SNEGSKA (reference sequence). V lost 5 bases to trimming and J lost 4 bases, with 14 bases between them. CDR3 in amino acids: CSADPGGVETQYF. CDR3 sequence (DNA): TGCAGTGCTGACCCAGGGGGGGTAGAGACCCAGTACTTC.

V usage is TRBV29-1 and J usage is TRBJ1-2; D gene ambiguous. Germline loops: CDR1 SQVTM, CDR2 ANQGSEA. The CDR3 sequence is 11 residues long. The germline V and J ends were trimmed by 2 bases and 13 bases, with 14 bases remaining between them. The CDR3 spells CSVESDPASTF. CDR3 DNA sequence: TGCAGCGTTGAAAGCGACCCCGCGAGCACCTTC.

As DNA, the CDR3 is TGTGCCAGCAGCCATCGGGGGCGTGACACTGAAGCTTTCTTT. Protein: CASSHRGRDTEAFF. V and J are TRBV25-1 and TRBJ1-1, with TRBD1 as a possible D gene (6 bases). The ends were cut back, 6 bases at V and 3 bases at J, with 14 bases in the middle. Germline V gene lookup returns CDR1 MGHDK and CDR2 SYGVNS. The CDR3 has 14 residues.

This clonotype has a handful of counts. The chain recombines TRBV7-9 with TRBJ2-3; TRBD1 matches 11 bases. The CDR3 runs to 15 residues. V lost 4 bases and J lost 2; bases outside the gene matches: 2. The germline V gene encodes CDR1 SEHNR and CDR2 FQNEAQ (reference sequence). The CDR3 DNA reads TGTGCCAGCAGCTCTGGACAGGGGGCCACAGATACGCAGTATTTT. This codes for CASSSGQGATDTQYF. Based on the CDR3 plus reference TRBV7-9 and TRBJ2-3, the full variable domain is DTGVSQNPRHKITKRGQNVTFRCDPISEHNRLYWYRQTLGQGPEFLTYFQNEAQLEKSRLLSDRFSAERPKGSFSTLEIQRTEQGDSAMYLCASSSGQGATDTQYFGPGTRLTVL.

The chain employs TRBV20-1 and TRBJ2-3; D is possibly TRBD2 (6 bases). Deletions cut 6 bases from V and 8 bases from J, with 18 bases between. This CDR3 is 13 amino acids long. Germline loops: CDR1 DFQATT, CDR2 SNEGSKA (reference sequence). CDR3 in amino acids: CSADVRKGGTQYF. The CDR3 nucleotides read TGCAGTGCCGATGTAAGGAAGGGAGGTACGCAGTATTTT.

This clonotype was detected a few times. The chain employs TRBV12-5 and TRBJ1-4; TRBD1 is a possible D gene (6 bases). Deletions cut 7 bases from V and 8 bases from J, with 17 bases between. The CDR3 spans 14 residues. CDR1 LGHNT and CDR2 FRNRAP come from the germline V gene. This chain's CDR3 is CASARGGRIEKLFF. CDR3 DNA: TGTGCTAGTGCTCGAGGGGGAAGGATAGAAAAACTGTTTTTT.

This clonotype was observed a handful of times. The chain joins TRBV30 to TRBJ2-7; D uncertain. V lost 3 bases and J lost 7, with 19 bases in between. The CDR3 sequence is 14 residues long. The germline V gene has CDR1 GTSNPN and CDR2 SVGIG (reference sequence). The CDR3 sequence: CAWSDGYSIGEQYF. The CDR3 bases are TGTGCCTGGAGCGACGGGTACTCAATTGGGGAGCAGTACTTC.

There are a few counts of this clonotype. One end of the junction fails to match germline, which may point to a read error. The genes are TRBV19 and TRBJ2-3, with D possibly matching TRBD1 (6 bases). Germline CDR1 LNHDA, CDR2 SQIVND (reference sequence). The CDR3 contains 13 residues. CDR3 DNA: TGTGCCAGTAGTACCAACCCTTCCTCACAGGGCCATTTT. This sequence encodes CASSTNPSSQGHF.

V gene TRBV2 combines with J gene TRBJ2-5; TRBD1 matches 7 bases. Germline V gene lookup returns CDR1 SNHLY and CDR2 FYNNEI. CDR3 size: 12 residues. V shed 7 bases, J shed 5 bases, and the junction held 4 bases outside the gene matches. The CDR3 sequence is CASKGARETQYF. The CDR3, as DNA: TGTGCCAGCAAGGGGGCCAGGGAGACCCAGTACTTC.

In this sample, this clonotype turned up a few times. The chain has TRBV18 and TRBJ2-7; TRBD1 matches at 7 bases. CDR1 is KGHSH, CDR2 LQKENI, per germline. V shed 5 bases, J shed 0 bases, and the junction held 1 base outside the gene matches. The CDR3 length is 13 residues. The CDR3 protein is CASSGQDSYEQYF. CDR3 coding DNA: TGTGCCAGCTCAGGACAGGACTCCTACGAGCAGTACTTC.

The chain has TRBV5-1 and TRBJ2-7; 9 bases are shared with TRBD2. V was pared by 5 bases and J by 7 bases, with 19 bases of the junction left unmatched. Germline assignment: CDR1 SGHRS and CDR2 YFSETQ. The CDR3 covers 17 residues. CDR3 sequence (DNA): TGCGCCAGCAGGTCACACAGGAACGGACTAGCGTCGGAGGAGCAGTACTTC. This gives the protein CASRSHRNGLASEEQYF.

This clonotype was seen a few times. The chain's CDR3 is CASSHSCGGRVPYEQYF. CDR3 nucleotides: TGCGCCAGCAGTCATTCATGTGGGGGGAGGGTCCCCTACGAGCAGTACTTC. The chain is built from TRBV23-1 and TRBJ2-7, with 7 bases matching TRBD2. TRBV23-1 is designated an ORF whose function remains uncertain. This CDR3 is 17 amino acids long. The V gene end was trimmed by 3 bases and the J gene end by 2 bases; junction bases not matched to a gene: 13.

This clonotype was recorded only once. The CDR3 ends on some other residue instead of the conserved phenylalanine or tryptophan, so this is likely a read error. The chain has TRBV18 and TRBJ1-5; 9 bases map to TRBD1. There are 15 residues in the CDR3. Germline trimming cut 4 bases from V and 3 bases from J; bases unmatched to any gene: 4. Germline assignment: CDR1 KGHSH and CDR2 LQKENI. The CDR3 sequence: CASSHGTGNNQPQHL. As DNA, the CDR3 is TGTGCCAGCTCACACGGGACAGGGAACAATCAGCCCCAGCATTTG.

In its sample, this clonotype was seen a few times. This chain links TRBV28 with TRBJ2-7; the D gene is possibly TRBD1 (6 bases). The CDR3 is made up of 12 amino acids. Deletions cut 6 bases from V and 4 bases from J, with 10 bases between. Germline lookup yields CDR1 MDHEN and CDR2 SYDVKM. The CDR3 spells CASSRRGYEQYF. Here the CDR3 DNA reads TGTGCCAGCAGCCGCAGGGGATACGAGCAGTACTTC.

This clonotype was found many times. For the CDR3, the DNA is TGCGCCAGCAGCCAGAGCGGACCCCGCGCAGATACGCAGTATTTT. Its translation: CASSQSGPRADTQYF. J is TRBJ2-3 and V is TRBV4-3, with D perhaps TRBD2 (5 bases). The ends were cut back, 3 bases at V and 4 bases at J, with 14 bases in the middle. Germline lookup yields CDR1 LGHNA and CDR2 YSLEER. The CDR3 consists of 15 residues.

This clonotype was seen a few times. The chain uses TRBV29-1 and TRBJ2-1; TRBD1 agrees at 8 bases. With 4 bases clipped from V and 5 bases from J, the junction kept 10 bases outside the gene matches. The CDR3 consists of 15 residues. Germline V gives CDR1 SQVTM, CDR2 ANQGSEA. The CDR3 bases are TGCAGCGTTGGGGGCCCAGGGGGCCGCAACAATGAGCAGTTCTTC. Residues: CSVGGPGGRNNEQFF.

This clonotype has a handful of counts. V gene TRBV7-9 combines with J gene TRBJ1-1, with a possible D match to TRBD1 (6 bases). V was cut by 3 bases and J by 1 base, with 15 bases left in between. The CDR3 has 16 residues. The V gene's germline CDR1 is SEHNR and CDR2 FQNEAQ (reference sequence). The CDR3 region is CASSLKGGARNTEAFF. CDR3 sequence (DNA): TGTGCCAGCAGCTTGAAGGGGGGTGCAAGGAACACTGAAGCTTTCTTT.

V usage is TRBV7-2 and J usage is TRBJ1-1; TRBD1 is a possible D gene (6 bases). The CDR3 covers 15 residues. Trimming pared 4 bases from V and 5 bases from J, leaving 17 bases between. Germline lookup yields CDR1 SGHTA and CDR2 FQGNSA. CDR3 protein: CASSSQGLFMTEAFF. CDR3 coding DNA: TGTGCCAGCAGCTCGCAGGGGCTGTTTATGACTGAAGCTTTCTTT.

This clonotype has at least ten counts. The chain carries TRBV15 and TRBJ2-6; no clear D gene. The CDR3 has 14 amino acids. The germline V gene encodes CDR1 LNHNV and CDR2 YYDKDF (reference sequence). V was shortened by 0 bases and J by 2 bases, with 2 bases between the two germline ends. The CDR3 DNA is TGTGCCACCAGCAGAGATCCTGGGGCCAACGTCCTGACTTTC. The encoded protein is CATSRDPGANVLTF. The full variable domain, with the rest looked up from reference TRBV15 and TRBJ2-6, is DAMVIQNPRYQVTQFGKPVTLSCSQTLNHNVMYWYQQKSSQAPKLLFHYYDKDFNNEADTPDNFQSRRPNTSFCFLDIRSPGLGDTAMYLCATSRDPGANVLTFGAGSRLTVL.

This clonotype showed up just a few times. CDR3 residues: CASSHRALQYF. The CDR3 nucleotides are TGTGCCAGCAGCCACCGGGCATTGCAGTATTTT. J is TRBJ2-3 and V is TRBV14; D unclear. The germline gives CDR1 SGHDN, CDR2 FVKESK. This CDR3 is 11 amino acids long. The V gene lost 3 bases and the J gene lost 11 bases, with 9 bases spanning the gap.

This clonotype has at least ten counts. The CDR3 region is CASSLVVVYEQYF. As DNA, the CDR3 is TGTGCCAGCAGCTTAGTAGTAGTGTACGAGCAGTACTTC. The gene calls are TRBV7-2 and TRBJ2-7; no clear D gene. The CDR3 is 13 residues long. V was shortened by 1 base and J by 4 bases, with 8 bases between the two germline ends. CDR1 is SGHTA, CDR2 FQGNSA, per germline.

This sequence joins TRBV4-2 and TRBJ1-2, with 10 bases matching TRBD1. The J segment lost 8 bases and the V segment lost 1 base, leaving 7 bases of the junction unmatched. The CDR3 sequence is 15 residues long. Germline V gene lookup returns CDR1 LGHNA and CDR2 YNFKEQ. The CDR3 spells CASSQVKDRGVGYTF. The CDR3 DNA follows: TGTGCCAGCAGCCAAGTCAAGGACAGGGGGGTCGGCTACACCTTC.

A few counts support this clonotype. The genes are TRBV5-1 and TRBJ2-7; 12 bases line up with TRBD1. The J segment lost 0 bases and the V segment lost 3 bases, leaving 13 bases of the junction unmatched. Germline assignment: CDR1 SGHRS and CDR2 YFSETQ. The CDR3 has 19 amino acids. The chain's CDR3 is CASSSIIGTGGKSSYEQYF. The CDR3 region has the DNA TGCGCCAGCAGCTCAATCATTGGGACAGGGGGCAAGAGCTCCTACGAGCAGTACTTC.

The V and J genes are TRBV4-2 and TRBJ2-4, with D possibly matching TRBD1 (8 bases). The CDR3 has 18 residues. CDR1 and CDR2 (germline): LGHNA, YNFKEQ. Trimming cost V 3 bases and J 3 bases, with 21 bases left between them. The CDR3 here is CASSHPPGQGGIKNIQYF. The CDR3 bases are TGTGCCAGCAGCCACCCCCCTGGACAGGGAGGGATCAAAAACATTCAGTACTTC.

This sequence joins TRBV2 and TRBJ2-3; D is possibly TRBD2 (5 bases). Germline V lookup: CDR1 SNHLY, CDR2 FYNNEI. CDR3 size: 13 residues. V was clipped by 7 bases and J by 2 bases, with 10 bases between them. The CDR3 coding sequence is TGTGCCAGCACGAGCGGCCTCACAGATACGCAGTATTTT. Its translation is CASTSGLTDTQYF.

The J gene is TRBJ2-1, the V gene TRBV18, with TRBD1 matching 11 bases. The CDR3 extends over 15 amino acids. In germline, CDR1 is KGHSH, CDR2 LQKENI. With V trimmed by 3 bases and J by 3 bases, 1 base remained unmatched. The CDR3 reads CASSPGQGDYNEQFF. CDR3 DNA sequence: TGTGCCAGCTCACCGGGACAGGGGGACTACAATGAGCAGTTCTTC.

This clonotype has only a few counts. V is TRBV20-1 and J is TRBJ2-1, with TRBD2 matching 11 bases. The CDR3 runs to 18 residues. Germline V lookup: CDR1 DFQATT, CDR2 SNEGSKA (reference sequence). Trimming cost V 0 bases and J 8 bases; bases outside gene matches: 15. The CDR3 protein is CSAREGPMVAGGGHEQFF. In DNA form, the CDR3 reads TGCAGTGCTAGAGAGGGTCCTATGGTAGCGGGAGGGGGTCATGAGCAGTTCTTC.